A selection of T cell receptor beta chains follows, all from one sample in a study of shared clonotypes between healthy human individuals. The data were produced by immunoSEQ multiplex PCR, yet TCRdb's version contains in-frame clones alone and is incomplete. The sample includes roughly 2,500,000 clones, approximately 94% of them seen just once. The sequenced sample was naive CD4+ T cells from PBMCs. The receptor set was obtained from a man between 18 and 29 years old in good health. Some clones in this sample may be carry-over from other donors' samples. CDR3s include the opening cysteine and the closing phenylalanine or tryptophan. A D gene is named only where the DNA matches it firmly. For some rows the clone size is stated as once, few or many, or as a class when expanded; others skip it.

>TRBD2|TRBJ2-4|-|TRBV7-3
CASSSHRTSGKNIQYF
TGTGCCAGCAGCTCTCACCGGACTAGCGGGAAAAACATTCAGTACTTC
>-|TRBJ1-1|-|TRBV4-1
CASSQAVNTEAFF
TGCGCCAGCAGCCAAGCAGTGAACACTGAAGCTTTCTTT
>-|TRBJ2-5|-|TRBV6-1
CASSKIRLEDETQYF
TGTGCCAGCAGTAAGATACGACTGGAAGATGAGACCCAGTACTTC
>-|TRBJ2-3|-|TRBV9
CASSVTAATDTQYF
TGTGCCAGCAGCGTCACGGCGGCCACAGATACGCAGTATTTT
>TRBD2|TRBJ2-1|once|TRBV7-9
CASSLGETSGPYNEQFF
TGTGCCAGCAGCTTAGGGGAGACTAGCGGACCCTACAATGAGCAGTTCTTC
>-|TRBJ2-2|-|TRBV9
CASSPGVGAGELFF
TGTGCCAGCAGCCCGGGGGTTGGGGCCGGGGAGCTGTTTTTT
>-|TRBJ2-1|-|TRBV27
CASSPLGSSYEQFF
TGTGCCAGCAGCCCCCTGGGGAGTAGCTATGAGCAGTTCTTC
>TRBD2|TRBJ2-2|-|TRBV5-1
CASSFGGRGTGELFF
TGCGCCAGCAGCTTCGGCGGGAGAGGCACCGGGGAGCTGTTTTTT
>TRBD2|TRBJ2-2|-|TRBV7-3
CASSFGLAGGLNGELFF
TGTGCCAGCAGCTTCGGACTAGCGGGAGGGCTGAACGGGGAGCTGTTTTTT
>-|TRBJ1-3|-|TRBV27
CASSLHHSSGNTIYF
TGTGCCAGCAGTTTGCATCACAGCTCTGGAAACACCATATATTTT
>-|TRBJ2-5|-|TRBV5-1
CASSAGASWRETQYF
TGCGCCAGCAGTGCGGGGGCCTCCTGGAGGGAGACCCAGTACTTC
>-|TRBJ2-2|few|TRBV5-1
CASTKSTAADNTGELFF
TGCGCCAGCACTAAATCAACGGCGGCAGACAACACCGGGGAGCTGTTTTTT
>TRBD1|TRBJ2-5|-|TRBV5-1
CASSAGQGEETQYF
TGCGCCAGCAGCGCGGGACAGGGAGAGGAGACCCAGTACTTC
>-|TRBJ2-7|-|TRBV28
CASIIMDTSYEQYF
TGTGCCAGCATTATCATGGACACATCCTACGAGCAGTACTTC
>-|TRBJ1-3|-|TRBV5-6
CASKRGGRVSGNTIYF
TGTGCCAGCAAGAGGGGGGGCCGGGTCTCTGGAAACACCATATATTTT
>TRBD2|TRBJ2-7|-|TRBV7-9
CASSPRLAGEQYF
TGTGCCAGCAGCCCGCGACTAGCGGGAGAGCAGTACTTC
>-|TRBJ2-1|-|TRBV4-1
CASSQEGLAGEQFF
TGCGCCAGCAGCCAAGAAGGGCTAGCAGGGGAGCAGTTCTTC
>-|TRBJ2-5|once|TRBV6-1
CASSPVRQETQYF
TGTGCCAGCAGTCCAGTAAGGCAAGAGACCCAGTACTTC
>-|TRBJ1-5|-|TRBV7-9
CASSLTDQPQHF
TGTGCCAGCAGCTTAACCGATCAGCCCCAGCATTTT
>-|TRBJ2-1|-|TRBV4-2
CASSQERGNEQFF
TGTGCCAGCAGCCAAGAGAGGGGCAATGAGCAGTTCTTC
>-|TRBJ2-3|-|TRBV5-1
CASSLAGITDTQYF
TGCGCCAGCAGCTTGGCGGGGATAACAGATACGCAGTATTTT